A single sample is the source of the 32 T cell receptor beta chains below, sequenced in a study of response to subunit inactivated influenza vaccine (dated by TCRdb to the late 2010s). This specimen's time point label, interpreted: around 42 days after influenza vaccine administration. The receptor library was made with RT-PCR. The data were produced on an Illumina HiSeq 2500. In-frame beta chains were kept once TCRdb had trimmed the public reads at Q25 with fastp and called clones with MiXCR. Rows are combined by CDR3 protein, so each entry shows the most common genes and DNA. For this sample there are about 480,000 distinct CDR3 sequences; roughly 9.7% appear just once. The ten largest account for roughly 12% of the sample. The sample here was PBMCs from blood, taken 45 days after vaccination. These receptors originate from a man aged 45-65 years who received an inactivated influenza vaccine. Donor details come from another sample of the same person, matched by shared clones.

This clonotype was detected only a few times. The chain employs TRBV4-3 and TRBJ2-5, with a weak D call TRBD2 (5 bases). V lost 0 bases and J lost 5, with 13 bases in between. The CDR3 totals 15 residues. The germline V gene has CDR1 LGHNA and CDR2 YSLEER. CDR3 residues: CASSQDLAGGETQYF. CDR3 bases: TGCGCCAGCAGCCAAGATCTGGCTGGCGGGGAGACCCAGTACTTC.

This clonotype has a count of ten or more. The rearrangement joins TRBV9 to TRBJ2-5; the match to TRBD2 covers 12 bases. CDR3 length: 16 residues. Trimming took 4 bases from V and 2 from J; bases not matched to a gene: 6. Germline-derived CDR1 and CDR2 are SGDLS and YYNGEE. The CDR3 sequence is CASSTRLAGEQETQYF. CDR3 DNA sequence: TGTGCCAGCAGCACTCGACTAGCGGGAGAACAAGAGACCCAGTACTTC.

This clonotype was seen many times. The rearrangement uses TRBV5-1 and TRBJ1-1; D is unresolved. The CDR3 consists of 12 residues. Looked up from germline, CDR1 is SGHRS and CDR2 is YFSETQ. V was trimmed by 7 bases and J by 4 bases, leaving 11 bases between them. The CDR3 protein is CASRERATEAFF. The CDR3 DNA sequence: TGCGCCAGCCGGGAAAGGGCCACTGAAGCTTTCTTT.

This sequence joins TRBV14 and TRBJ1-1; D remains ambiguous. This CDR3 is built from 15 residues. The germline V and J ends were trimmed by 0 bases and 0 bases, with 8 bases remaining between them. The germline V gene encodes CDR1 SGHDN and CDR2 FVKESK. The CDR3 DNA reads as TGTGCCAGCAGCCAAGACGCACAGCTGAACACTGAAGCTTTCTTT. It is translated as CASSQDAQLNTEAFF.

Comments on this clonotype: An end of the junction differs from the germline gene, which may be a read error. This rearrangement joins TRBV7-1 to TRBJ1-1; the D gene is possibly TRBD1 (5 bases). TRBV7-1 is annotated as an ORF whose role is uncertain. The CDR3 has 14 residues. CDR3: CAISSGLMNTEAFF. CDR3 bases: TGTGCCATCAGCTCAGGGCTCATGAACACTGAAGCTTTCTTT.

The rearrangement joins TRBV12-3 or TRBV12-4 to TRBJ1-2; D remains ambiguous. The CDR3 is made up of 19 amino acids. Deletions cut 10 bases from V and 4 bases from J, with 34 bases between. CDR3 DNA sequence: TGTGCCACCAAAACGATATTAGGGCGGTCACCGATGCTAGTCTATGGCTACACCTTC. Protein product: CATKTILGRSPMLVYGYTF.

This clonotype has just a few counts. This chain connects TRBV19 to TRBJ2-7; D assignment may be TRBD1 or TRBD2 (5 bases each). Trimming took off 9 bases at V and 3 bases at J, with 18 bases between the two ends. CDR1 is LNHDA and CDR2 is SQIVND in the germline V gene (reference sequence). This CDR3 contains 14 residues. The CDR3 loop reads CASRGGKSDYEQYF. CDR3 DNA sequence: TGTGCCAGCCGGGGCGGCAAATCGGACTACGAGCAGTACTTC.

The rearrangement joins TRBV18 to TRBJ2-2; 7 bases match TRBD1. This CDR3 spans 15 amino acids. V was clipped by 3 bases and J by 4 bases; unmatched bases: 5. CDR1 KGHSH and CDR2 LQKENI come from the germline V gene. CDR3 amino acids: CASSPQTGRTGELFF. In DNA form, the CDR3 reads TGTGCCAGCTCACCCCAGACAGGGCGCACCGGGGAGCTGTTTTTT.

This chain connects TRBV27 to TRBJ1-1, with D uncertain. This CDR3 spans 14 amino acids. The V end lost 2 bases, the J end lost 2 bases, and 9 bases lay between the germline ends. CDR1 and CDR2 (germline): MNHEY, SMNVEV (reference sequence). The CDR3 loop reads CASSLGNSNTEAFF. Written as DNA, the CDR3 is TGTGCCAGCAGTTTAGGGAACAGCAACACTGAAGCTTTCTTT.

This clonotype was seen repeatedly, ten times or more. The V gene is TRBV29-1, the J gene TRBJ2-4; 7 nucleotides match TRBD1. The V gene's germline CDR1 is SQVTM and CDR2 ANQGSEA. The length of the CDR3 is 14 residues. Trimming took 3 bases from V and 4 from J; bases not matched to a gene: 6. CDR3 residues: CSVEGDSGKNIQYF. The CDR3 nucleotides read TGCAGCGTTGAGGGGGACAGTGGAAAAAACATTCAGTACTTC.

This clonotype has a handful of counts. This chain links TRBV4-3 with TRBJ2-4, with D perhaps TRBD1 (5 bases). This CDR3 spans 15 amino acids. The germline gives CDR1 LGHNA, CDR2 YSLEER. The ends were cut back, 0 bases at V and 8 bases at J, with 14 bases in the middle. The chain's CDR3 is CASSQDFRGQDIQYF. For the CDR3, the DNA is TGCGCCAGCAGCCAAGATTTTAGGGGCCAAGACATTCAGTACTTC.

This clonotype has a handful of counts. V and J are TRBV4-3 and TRBJ2-5; 10 nucleotides match TRBD2. Germline CDR1 reads LGHNA; CDR2 reads YSLEER. V was clipped by 4 bases and J by 5 bases; unmatched bases: 10. CDR3 length: 16 amino acids. The CDR3 sequence is CASSPLGAGGPETQYF. CDR3 nucleotide sequence: TGCGCCAGCAGCCCCCTAGGAGCGGGAGGGCCGGAGACCCAGTACTTC.

This clonotype has at least ten counts. The chain employs TRBV20-1 and TRBJ2-3; 7 positions match TRBD2. The CDR3 runs 14 residues. The junction had 8 bases not matched to a gene; V was cut back by 6 bases and J by 2 bases. Germline V gene data show CDR1 as DFQATT and CDR2 as SNEGSKA (reference sequence). CDR3 nucleotide sequence: TGCAGTGCCACAAAGAGCGGGATCACAGATACGCAGTATTTT. Its translation is CSATKSGITDTQYF.

The J gene is TRBJ2-1, the V gene TRBV20-1; 13 positions agree with TRBD2. Germline CDR1 DFQATT, CDR2 SNEGSKA (reference sequence). The ends lost 3 bases at V and 5 bases at J; junction bases unmatched: 4. The CDR3 is made up of 15 amino acids. CDR3 bases: TGCAGTGCTAGGCCGGGGACTAGCGGGGACAATGAGCAGTTCTTC. This gives the protein CSARPGTSGDNEQFF.

This chain uses TRBV12-3 or TRBV12-4 with TRBJ2-1; 10 bases agree with TRBD2. This CDR3 spans 13 amino acids. V was pared by 5 bases and J by 12 bases, with 7 bases of the junction left unmatched. This CDR3 is CASSPLAGVGQFF. The CDR3 coding sequence is TGTGCCAGCAGTCCGCTAGCGGGAGTTGGGCAGTTCTTC.

The sample holds a few counts of this clonotype. DNA of the CDR3: TGTGCCAGCAGCTTATTTGAAAACATTCAGTACTTC. It translates to CASSLFENIQYF. This chain connects TRBV11-2 to TRBJ2-4; D call uncertain. Trimming shortened V by 2 bases and J by 5 bases, and 4 bases separated the two germline ends. The CDR3 is made up of 12 amino acids. Germline assignment: CDR1 SGHAT and CDR2 FQNNGV.

This clonotype has a handful of counts. This chain links TRBV7-2 with TRBJ2-7; possible D gene TRBD1, 5 bases. This CDR3 has 15 amino acids. CDR1 and CDR2 from the germline V gene are SGHTA and FQGNSA. Trimming pared 4 bases from V and 5 bases from J, leaving 18 bases between. CDR3 in amino acids: CASSYTSGWGNEQYF. The DNA for the CDR3 is TGTGCCAGCAGCTATACTTCAGGCTGGGGCAACGAGCAGTACTTC.

This clonotype was counted only a few times. The V and J genes are TRBV25-1 and TRBJ2-5; 8 bases align to TRBD2. In germline, CDR1 is MGHDK, CDR2 SYGVNS. Germline trimming cut 3 bases from V and 5 bases from J; bases unmatched to any gene: 8. The CDR3 is 15 amino acids. CDR3 DNA: TGTGCCAGCAGTGACGGGAGGGGGGGTTATGAGACCCAGTACTTC. This translates into CASSDGRGGYETQYF.

The sample holds a few counts of this clonotype. The chain uses TRBV7-2 and TRBJ2-2; 10 bases match TRBD1. This CDR3 has 17 residues. Trimming removed 6 bases from V and 0 bases from J; junction bases left unmatched: 7. The germline V gene encodes CDR1 SGHTA and CDR2 FQGNSA. The CDR3 nucleotides are TGTGCCAGCAGACCCGGGACAGGGGCTCCGAACACCGGGGAGCTGTTTTTT. It is translated as CASRPGTGAPNTGELFF.

This clonotype occurred many times. The chain recombines TRBV7-8 with TRBJ2-7; tentatively, D is TRBD1 (5 bases). V was clipped by 8 bases and J by 1 base, with 12 bases between them. Per the germline V gene, CDR1 is SGHVS and CDR2 is FQNEAQ. The CDR3 extends over 13 amino acids. The CDR3, as DNA: TGTGCCAGCGGGGCAGGCCTATCCTACGAGCAGTACTTC. Its protein product is CASGAGLSYEQYF.

The CDR3 DNA reads as TGTGCCAGCACCGAAGTAGGGGCGAACACCGGGGAGCTGTTTTTT. This translates into CASTEVGANTGELFF. This chain links TRBV12-3 or TRBV12-4 with TRBJ2-2; possible D gene TRBD1, 5 bases. The CDR3 extends over 15 amino acids. Deletions cut 7 bases from V and 0 bases from J, with 12 bases between.

In this sample, this clonotype turned up a few times. The chain uses TRBV4-3 and TRBJ2-7, with 9 bases identical to TRBD2. In germline, CDR1 is LGHNA, CDR2 YSLEER. After removal of 2 bases from V and 3 bases from J, the junction contained 11 bases not matched to a gene. The CDR3 consists of 17 residues. The chain's CDR3 is CASSQSHSGGRYYEQYF. CDR3 bases: TGCGCCAGCAGCCAATCCCACAGCGGGGGGCGATACTACGAGCAGTACTTC.

V usage is TRBV19 and J usage is TRBJ2-1; 9 nucleotides align to TRBD2. Germline assignment: CDR1 LNHDA and CDR2 SQIVND (reference sequence). The CDR3 runs to 14 residues. Trimming cost V 9 bases and J 4 bases; bases outside gene matches: 7. CDR3 residues: CASGEGLAYNEQFF. The CDR3, as DNA: TGTGCCAGCGGGGAGGGACTAGCTTACAATGAGCAGTTCTTC. Combining the CDR3 with reference TRBV19 and TRBJ2-1 gives the whole variable domain DGGITQSPKYLFRKEGQNVTLSCEQNLNHDAMYWYRQDPGQGLRLIYYSQIVNDFQKGDIAEGYSVSREKKESFPLTVTSAQKNPTAFYLCASGEGLAYNEQFFGPGTRLTVL.

The genes are TRBV4-2 and TRBJ1-6; D is ambiguous. The V end was cut by 0 bases, the J end by 4 bases, with 13 bases between. The germline gives CDR1 LGHNA, CDR2 YNFKEQ. The CDR3 extends over 17 amino acids. CDR3 sequence (DNA): TGTGCCAGCAGCCAAGATAGGGCCGGGGTTTATAATTCACCCCTCCACTTT. Translation gives CASSQDRAGVYNSPLHF.

This clonotype was counted between two and nine times. V usage is TRBV29-1 and J usage is TRBJ2-7; D may be TRBD1 or TRBD2 (5 bases each). V lost 4 bases to trimming and J lost 0 bases, with 10 bases between them. CDR1 is SQVTM, CDR2 ANQGSEA, per germline. The CDR3 length is 13 residues. Written as DNA, the CDR3 is TGCAGCGTTGTGGCAGGGAGCTCCTACGAGCAGTACTTC. It translates to CSVVAGSSYEQYF.

This clonotype came up a few times. The chain carries TRBV11-3 and TRBJ2-2, with TRBD2 matching over 11 bases. Per germline, CDR1 SGHNT and CDR2 YENEEA. V trimming: 4 bases; J trimming: 2 bases; junction bases outside the gene matches: 18. The CDR3 is 21 amino acids. Written as DNA, the CDR3 is TGTGCCAGCAGCTCCAGGAGGCGTCGGGCTAGCGGGGGGATAAACACCGGGGAGCTGTTTTTT. Its translation is CASSSRRRRASGGINTGELFF.

This clonotype was recorded many times. The chain is built from TRBV28 and TRBJ2-1; D is uncertain. The germline V gene has CDR1 MDHEN and CDR2 SYDVKM. V was pared by 6 bases and J by 7 bases, with 10 bases between. The CDR3 has 12 residues. The CDR3 DNA reads TGTGCCAGCAGCCCTTTGGGTAATGAGCAGTTCTTC. Translating it yields CASSPLGNEQFF.

The chain combines TRBV12-3 or TRBV12-4 with TRBJ2-7; 9 nucleotides match TRBD1. V lost 4 bases, J lost 6 bases, and 1 base stayed unmatched. This CDR3 spans 12 amino acids. The DNA for the CDR3 is TGTGCCAGCAGTTACAGGGGGCGCGAGCAGTACTTC. This codes for CASSYRGREQYF.

V usage is TRBV7-2 and J usage is TRBJ2-1; D is possibly TRBD2 (5 bases). Trimming left V 5 bases short and J 6 bases short, with 14 bases between. Germline values: CDR1 SGHTA, CDR2 FQGNSA. This CDR3 spans 14 amino acids. CDR3 amino acids: CASSPRDWGNEQFF. The CDR3 DNA is TGTGCCAGCAGCCCCCGGGATTGGGGCAATGAGCAGTTCTTC.

This clonotype was seen a few times. This chain links TRBV5-6 with TRBJ2-1; D is unresolved. The CDR3 runs to 16 residues. The germline gives CDR1 SGHDT, CDR2 YYEEEE. The V and J ends lost 1 base and 1 base respectively, with 12 bases between them. The CDR3 DNA follows: TGTGCCAGCAGCTTGAGCTCCCGTGGGTCCTACAATGAGCAGTTCTTC. It translates to CASSLSSRGSYNEQFF.

This clonotype has a handful of counts. The genes are TRBV20-1 and TRBJ1-5; tentatively, D is TRBD1 (6 bases). Per germline, CDR1 DFQATT and CDR2 SNEGSKA (reference sequence). This CDR3 contains 13 residues. Between the trimmed V and J ends, which lost 4 bases and 7 bases, there was a span of 14 bases. CDR3 region: CSANGGLGQPQHF. The DNA for the CDR3 is TGCAGTGCTAATGGGGGGCTCGGGCAGCCCCAGCATTTT.

V is TRBV6-6 and J is TRBJ2-5; D is unresolved. The V gene lost 5 bases and the J gene lost 6 bases, with 7 bases spanning the gap. The CDR3 extends over 11 amino acids. The germline gives CDR1 MNHNY, CDR2 SVGAGI (reference sequence). The CDR3 DNA sequence: TGTGCCAGCAGTCCCCAGCAGACCCAGTACTTC. This translates into CASSPQQTQYF.